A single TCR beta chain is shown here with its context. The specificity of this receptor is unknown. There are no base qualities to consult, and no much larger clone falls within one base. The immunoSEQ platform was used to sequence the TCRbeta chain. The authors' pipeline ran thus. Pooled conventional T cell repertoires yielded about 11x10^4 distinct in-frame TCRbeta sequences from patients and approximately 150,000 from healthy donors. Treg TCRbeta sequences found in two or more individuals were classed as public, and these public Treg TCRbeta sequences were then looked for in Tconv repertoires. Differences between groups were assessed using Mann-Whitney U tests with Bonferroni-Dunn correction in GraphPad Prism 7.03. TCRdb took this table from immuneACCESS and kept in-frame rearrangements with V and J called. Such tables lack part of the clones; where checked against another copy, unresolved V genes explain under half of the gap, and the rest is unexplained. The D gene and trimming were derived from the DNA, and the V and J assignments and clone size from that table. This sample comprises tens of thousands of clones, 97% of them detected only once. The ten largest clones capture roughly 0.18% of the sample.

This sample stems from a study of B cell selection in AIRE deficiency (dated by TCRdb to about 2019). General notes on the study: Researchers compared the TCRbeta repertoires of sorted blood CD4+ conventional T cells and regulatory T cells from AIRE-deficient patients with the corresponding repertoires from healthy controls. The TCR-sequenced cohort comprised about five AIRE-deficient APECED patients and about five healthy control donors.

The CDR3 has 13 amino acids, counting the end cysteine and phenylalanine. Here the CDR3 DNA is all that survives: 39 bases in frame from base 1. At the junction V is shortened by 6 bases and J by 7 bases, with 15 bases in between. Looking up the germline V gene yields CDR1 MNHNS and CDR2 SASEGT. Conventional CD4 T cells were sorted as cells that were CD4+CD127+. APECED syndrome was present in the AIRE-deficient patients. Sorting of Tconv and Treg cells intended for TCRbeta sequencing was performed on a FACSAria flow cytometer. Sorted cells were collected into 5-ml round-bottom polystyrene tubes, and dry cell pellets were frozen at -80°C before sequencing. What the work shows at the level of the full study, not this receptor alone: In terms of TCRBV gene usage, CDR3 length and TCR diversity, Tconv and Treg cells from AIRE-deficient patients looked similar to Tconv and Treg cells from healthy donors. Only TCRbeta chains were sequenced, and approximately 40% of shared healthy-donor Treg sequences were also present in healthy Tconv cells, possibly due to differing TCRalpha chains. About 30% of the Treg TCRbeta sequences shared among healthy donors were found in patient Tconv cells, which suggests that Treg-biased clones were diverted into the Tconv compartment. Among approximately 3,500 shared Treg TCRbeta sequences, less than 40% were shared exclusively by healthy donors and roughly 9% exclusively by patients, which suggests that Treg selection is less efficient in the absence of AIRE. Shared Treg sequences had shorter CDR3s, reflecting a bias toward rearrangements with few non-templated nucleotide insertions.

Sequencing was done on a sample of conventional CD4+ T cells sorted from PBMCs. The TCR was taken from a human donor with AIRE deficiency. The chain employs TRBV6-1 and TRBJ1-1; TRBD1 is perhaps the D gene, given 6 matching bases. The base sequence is TGTGCCAGCAGAGGGGGGAGGTTTAATGAAGCTTTCTTT. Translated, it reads CASRGGRFNEAFF.